This T cell receptor beta chain is from a study of OX40 agonist ivuxolimab in advanced cancers. For the wider study: Ivuxolimab was a fully human IgG2 agonistic monoclonal antibody targeting the costimulatory receptor OX40 (CD134). Intravenous ivuxolimab was administered to patients every 2 weeks at six dose levels: 0.01, 0.1, 0.3, 1.5, 3 and 10 mg/kg. Among the roughly 50 dose-escalation patients, 19 had hepatocellular carcinoma, 15 melanoma, 9 renal cell carcinoma and 9 head and neck cancer. In the dose-escalation cohort, 82.7% of patients were male, and the mean age was roughly 60 years, with a range of 23 to 79. Patients were allowed to have had prior anti-PD-1, anti-PD-L1 or anti-CTLA-4 therapy, and around 40% of the dose-escalation patients had previously received checkpoint inhibitors. Three dose-escalation patients achieved partial responses, one with hepatocellular carcinoma and two with cutaneous melanoma. The purpose of peripheral TCRbeta sequencing was to test whether ivuxolimab changed TCR sequence diversity and led to clonal T-cell expansion. The paper covers the monotherapy dose-escalation part of the phase I ivuxolimab trial, which included N of about 50 patients. Summary of the overall study and its limitations: On average, CD8+ T cells showed more expanded clones than CD4+ T cells after ivuxolimab. At doses from 0.1 to 3.0 mg/kg, clonal expansion was seen in both CD4+ and CD8+ blood T cells between baseline and week 6. Partial responders in the 0.1-3.0 mg/kg groups had among the lowest normalized peripheral clonal expansion, especially among CD8+ T cells. Which antigens the clonally expanded peripheral T cells were specific for was not determined. Low levels of normalized T-cell clonal expansion were also shown by some nonresponding patients.

This clone was recorded a few times. Its cognate antigen has yet to be identified. No much larger clone is present one base from it, and per-base qualities are unavailable. Patients with a history of autoimmune disease or receiving systemic immunosuppression were excluded from the trial. Peripheral blood for TCR sequencing was collected from all dose cohorts at baseline, on cycle 4 day 1, and on cycle 7 day 1. Samples were obtained from an open-label, multicenter, first-in-human phase I dose-escalation trial of ivuxolimab. Adults with locally advanced or metastatic melanoma, renal cell, hepatocellular, or head and neck squamous cell carcinoma were enrolled in the trial. Before TCR sequencing, CD4+ T cells and CD8+ T cells from peripheral blood were sorted into separate populations. To sequence the TCRbeta CDR3 region, genomic DNA was isolated from the sorted cells. The immunoSEQ Assay was used for sequencing of TCRbeta CDR3 regions. Entries here come from immuneACCESS through TCRdb and include only in-frame sequences with V and J called. Some clones fail to appear in such tables; in the studies checked, an unresolved V gene covers under half of the shortfall, and the cause of the remainder is unknown. Across this sample there are approximately 41,000 clones, with approximately 87% seen only once. The top ten constitute about a third of the sample.

Sequencing was performed on CD4+ or CD8+ T cells sorted from blood, taken in a trial of the OX40 agonist ivuxolimab. The TCR sequence derives from an adult with an advanced solid tumor such as melanoma, head and neck, liver or kidney cancer.

The nucleotide sequence is given as TGTGCCACCAGCTCCGGACAGGGCGGCTATGGCTACACCTTC. The encoded protein is CATSSGQGGYGYTF. The chain employs TRBV15 and TRBJ1-2, and TRBD1 matches 8 of the central bases. CDR1 and CDR2, per the germline V gene (reference sequence), are LNHNV and YYDKDF. The CDR3 starts with the cysteine, ends with the phenylalanine, and has 14 residues. Only the CDR3 DNA is retained, 42 bases long and in frame from the first base. Compared with germline, V lacks 5 bases and J lacks 4 bases; bases without a gene match: 6.